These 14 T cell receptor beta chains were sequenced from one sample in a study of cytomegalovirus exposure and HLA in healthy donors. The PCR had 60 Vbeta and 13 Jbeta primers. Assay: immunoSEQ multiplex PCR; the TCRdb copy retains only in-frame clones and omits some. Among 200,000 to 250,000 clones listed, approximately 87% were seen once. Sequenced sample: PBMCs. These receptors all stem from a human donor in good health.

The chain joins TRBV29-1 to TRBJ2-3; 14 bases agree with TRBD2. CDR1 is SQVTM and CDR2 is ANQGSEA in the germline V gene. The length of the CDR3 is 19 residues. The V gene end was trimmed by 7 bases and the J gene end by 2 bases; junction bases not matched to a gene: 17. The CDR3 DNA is TGCAGCGCAATAATATTGACTAGCGGGAGGGCGGTGTACACAGATACGCAGTATTTT. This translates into CSAIILTSGRAVYTDTQYF.

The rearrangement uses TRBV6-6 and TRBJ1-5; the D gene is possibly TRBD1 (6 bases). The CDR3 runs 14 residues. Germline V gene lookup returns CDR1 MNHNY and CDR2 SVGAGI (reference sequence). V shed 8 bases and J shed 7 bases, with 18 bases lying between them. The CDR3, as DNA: TGTGCCAGCTCTCCGGGACACTTTACACAGCCCCAGCATTTT. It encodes CASSPGHFTQPQHF.

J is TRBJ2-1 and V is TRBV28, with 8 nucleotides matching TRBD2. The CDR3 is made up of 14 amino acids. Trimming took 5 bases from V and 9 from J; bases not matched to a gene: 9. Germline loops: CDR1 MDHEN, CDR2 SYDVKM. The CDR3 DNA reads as TGTGCCAGCAGTCCCGGGACTAGTATGAGTGAGCAGTTCTTC. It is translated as CASSPGTSMSEQFF.

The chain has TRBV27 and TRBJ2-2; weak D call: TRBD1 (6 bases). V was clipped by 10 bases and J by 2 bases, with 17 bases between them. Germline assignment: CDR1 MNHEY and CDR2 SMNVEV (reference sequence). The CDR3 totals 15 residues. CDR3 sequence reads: CATAILDRNTGELFF. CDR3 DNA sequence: TGTGCCACCGCAATCTTGGACAGAAACACCGGGGAGCTGTTTTTT.

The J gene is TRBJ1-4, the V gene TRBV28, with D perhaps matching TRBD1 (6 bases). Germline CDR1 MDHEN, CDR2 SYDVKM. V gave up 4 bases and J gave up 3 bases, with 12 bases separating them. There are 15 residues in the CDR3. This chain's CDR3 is CASSSLTGSNEKLFF. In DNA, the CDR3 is TGTGCCAGCAGTTCCCTGACAGGATCTAATGAAAAACTGTTTTTT.

The CDR3 nucleotides read TGTGCCAGCAGCTCATCGGGAACAGGGATCTTCAATCAGCCCCAGCATTTT. Amino acid sequence: CASSSSGTGIFNQPQHF. The chain employs TRBV7-9 and TRBJ1-5; TRBD1 might be the D (6 bases). The CDR3 consists of 17 residues. Germline values: CDR1 SEHNR, CDR2 FQNEAQ (reference sequence). V lost 4 bases and J lost 3, with 19 bases in between.

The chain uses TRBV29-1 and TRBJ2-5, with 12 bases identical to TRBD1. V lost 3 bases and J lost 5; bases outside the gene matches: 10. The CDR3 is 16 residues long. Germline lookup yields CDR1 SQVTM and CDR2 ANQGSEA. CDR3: CSVDGSGTGGSETQYF. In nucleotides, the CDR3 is TGCAGCGTTGATGGGTCCGGGACAGGGGGCTCGGAGACCCAGTACTTC.

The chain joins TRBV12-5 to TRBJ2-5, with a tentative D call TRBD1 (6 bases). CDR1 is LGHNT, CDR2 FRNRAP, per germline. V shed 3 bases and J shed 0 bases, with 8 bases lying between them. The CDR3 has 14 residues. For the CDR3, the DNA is TGTGCTAGTGGTTTCTGGACAGACCAAGAGACCCAGTACTTC. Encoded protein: CASGFWTDQETQYF.

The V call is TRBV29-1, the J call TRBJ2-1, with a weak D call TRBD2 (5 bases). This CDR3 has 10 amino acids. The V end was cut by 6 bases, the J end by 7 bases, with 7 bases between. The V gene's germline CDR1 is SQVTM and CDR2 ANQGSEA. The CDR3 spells CSVGENEQFF. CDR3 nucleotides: TGCAGCGTCGGGGAGAATGAGCAGTTCTTC.

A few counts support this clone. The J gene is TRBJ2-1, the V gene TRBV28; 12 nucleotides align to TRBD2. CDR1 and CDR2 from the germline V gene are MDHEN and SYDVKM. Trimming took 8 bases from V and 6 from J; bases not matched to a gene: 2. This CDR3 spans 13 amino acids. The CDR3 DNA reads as TGTGCCAGCGCGACTAGCGGGAGCAATGAGCAGTTCTTC. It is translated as CASATSGSNEQFF. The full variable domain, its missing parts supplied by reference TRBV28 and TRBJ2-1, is DVKVTQSSRYLVKRTGEKVFLECVQDMDHENMFWYRQDPGLGLRLIYFSYDVKMKEKGDIPEGYSVSREKKERFSLILESASTNQTSMYLCASATSGSNEQFFGPGTRLTVL.

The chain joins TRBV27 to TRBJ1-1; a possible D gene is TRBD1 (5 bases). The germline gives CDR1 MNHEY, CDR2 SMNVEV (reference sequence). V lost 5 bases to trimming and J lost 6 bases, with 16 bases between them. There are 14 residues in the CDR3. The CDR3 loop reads CASSIYRTGPEAFF. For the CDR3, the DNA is TGTGCCAGCAGTATCTACAGGACGGGCCCTGAAGCTTTCTTT.

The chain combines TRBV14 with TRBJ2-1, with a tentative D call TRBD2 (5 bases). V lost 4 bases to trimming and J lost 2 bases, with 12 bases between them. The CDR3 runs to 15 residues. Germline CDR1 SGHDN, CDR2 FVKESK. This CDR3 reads CASSPWEITYNEQFF. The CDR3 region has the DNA TGTGCCAGCAGCCCGTGGGAGATCACCTACAATGAGCAGTTCTTC.

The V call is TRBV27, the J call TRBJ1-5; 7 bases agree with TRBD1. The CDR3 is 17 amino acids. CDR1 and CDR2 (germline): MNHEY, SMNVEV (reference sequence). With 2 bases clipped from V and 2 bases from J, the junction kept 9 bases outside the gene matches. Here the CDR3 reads CASSLRWSQGGNQPQHF. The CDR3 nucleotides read TGTGCCAGCAGTTTACGGTGGTCGCAGGGGGGCAATCAGCCCCAGCATTTT.

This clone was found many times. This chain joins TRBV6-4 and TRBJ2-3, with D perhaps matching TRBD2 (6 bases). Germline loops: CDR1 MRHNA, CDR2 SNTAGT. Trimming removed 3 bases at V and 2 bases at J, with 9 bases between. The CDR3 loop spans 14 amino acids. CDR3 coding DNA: TGTGCCAGCAGTGAGGAGGGAGACACAGATACGCAGTATTTT. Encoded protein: CASSEEGDTDTQYF.